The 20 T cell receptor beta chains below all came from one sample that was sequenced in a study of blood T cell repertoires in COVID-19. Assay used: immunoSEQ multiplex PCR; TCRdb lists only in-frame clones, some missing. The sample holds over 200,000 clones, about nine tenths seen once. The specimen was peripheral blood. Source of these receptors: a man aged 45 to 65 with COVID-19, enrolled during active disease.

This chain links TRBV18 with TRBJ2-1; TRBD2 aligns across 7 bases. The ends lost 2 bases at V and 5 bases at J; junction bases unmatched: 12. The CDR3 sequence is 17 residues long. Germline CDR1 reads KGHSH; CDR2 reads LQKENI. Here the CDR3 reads CASSPLSGSGTHNEQFF. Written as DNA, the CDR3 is TGTGCCAGCTCACCATTAAGTGGGAGCGGGACCCACAATGAGCAGTTCTTC. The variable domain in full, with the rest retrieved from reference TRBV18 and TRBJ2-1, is NAGVMQNPRHLVRRRGQEARLRCSPMKGHSHVYWYRQLPEEGLKFMVYLQKENIIDESGMPKERFSAEFPKEGPSILRIQQVVRGDSAAYFCASSPLSGSGTHNEQFFGPGTRLTVL.

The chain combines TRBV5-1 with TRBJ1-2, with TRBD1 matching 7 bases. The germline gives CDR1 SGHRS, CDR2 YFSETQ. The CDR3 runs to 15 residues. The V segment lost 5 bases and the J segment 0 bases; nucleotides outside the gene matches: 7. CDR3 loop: CASRYDRVPNYGYTF. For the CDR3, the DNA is TGCGCCAGCAGGTACGACAGGGTGCCTAACTATGGCTACACCTTC. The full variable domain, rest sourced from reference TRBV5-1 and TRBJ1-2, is KAGVTQTPRYLIKTRGQQVTLSCSPISGHRSVSWYQQTPGQGLQFLFEYFSETQRNKGNFPGRFSGRQFSNSRSEMNVSTLELGDSALYLCASRYDRVPNYGYTFGSGTRLTVV.

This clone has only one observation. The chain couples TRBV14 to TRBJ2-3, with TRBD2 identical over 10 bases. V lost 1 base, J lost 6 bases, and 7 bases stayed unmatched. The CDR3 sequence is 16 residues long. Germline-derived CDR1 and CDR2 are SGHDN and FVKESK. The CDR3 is CASSQGLAGPLDTQYF. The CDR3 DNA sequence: TGTGCCAGCAGCCAAGGACTAGCGGGTCCTTTGGATACGCAGTATTTT.

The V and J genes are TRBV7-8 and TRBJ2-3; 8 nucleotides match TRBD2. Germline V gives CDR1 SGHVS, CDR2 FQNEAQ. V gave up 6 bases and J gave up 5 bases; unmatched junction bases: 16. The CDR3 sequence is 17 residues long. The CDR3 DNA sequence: TGTGCCAGCAGTCCTACAAGGGCGGGGGGAGCTATAGATACGCAGTATTTT. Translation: CASSPTRAGGAIDTQYF.

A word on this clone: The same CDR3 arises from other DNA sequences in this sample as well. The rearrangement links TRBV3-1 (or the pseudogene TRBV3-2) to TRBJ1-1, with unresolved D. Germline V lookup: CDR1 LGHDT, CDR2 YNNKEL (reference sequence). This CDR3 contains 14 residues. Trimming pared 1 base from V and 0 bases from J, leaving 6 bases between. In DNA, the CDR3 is TGTGCCAGCAGCCAAGGGAGTCTGAACACTGAAGCTTTCTTT. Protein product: CASSQGSLNTEAFF.

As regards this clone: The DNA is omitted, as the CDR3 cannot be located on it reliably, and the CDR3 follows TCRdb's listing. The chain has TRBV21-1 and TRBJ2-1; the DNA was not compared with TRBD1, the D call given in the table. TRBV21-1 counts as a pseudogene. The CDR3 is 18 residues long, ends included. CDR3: CASSKWGQGNKVGNEQFF.

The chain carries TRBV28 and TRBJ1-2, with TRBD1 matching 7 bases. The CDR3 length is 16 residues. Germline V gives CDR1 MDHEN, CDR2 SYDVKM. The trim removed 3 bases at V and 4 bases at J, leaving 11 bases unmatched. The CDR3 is CASSFKLGGSSYGYTF. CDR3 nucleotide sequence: TGTGCCAGCAGTTTTAAATTAGGGGGCTCTAGCTATGGCTACACCTTC.

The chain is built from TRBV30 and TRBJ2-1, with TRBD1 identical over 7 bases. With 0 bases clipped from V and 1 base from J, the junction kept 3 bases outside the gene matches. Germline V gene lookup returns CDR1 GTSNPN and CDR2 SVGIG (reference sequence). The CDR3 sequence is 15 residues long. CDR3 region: CAWSVGGPSYNEQFF. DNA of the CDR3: TGTGCCTGGAGTGTAGGGGGCCCTTCCTACAATGAGCAGTTCTTC.

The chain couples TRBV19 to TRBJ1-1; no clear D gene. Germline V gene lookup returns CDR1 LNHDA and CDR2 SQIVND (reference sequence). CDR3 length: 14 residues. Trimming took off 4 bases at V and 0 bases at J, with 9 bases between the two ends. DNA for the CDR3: TGTGCCAGTAGTAAAACAGCAATGAACACTGAAGCTTTCTTT. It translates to CASSKTAMNTEAFF. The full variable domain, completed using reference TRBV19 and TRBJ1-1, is DGGITQSPKYLFRKEGQNVTLSCEQNLNHDAMYWYRQDPGQGLRLIYYSQIVNDFQKGDIAEGYSVSREKKESFPLTVTSAQKNPTAFYLCASSKTAMNTEAFFGQGTRLTVV.

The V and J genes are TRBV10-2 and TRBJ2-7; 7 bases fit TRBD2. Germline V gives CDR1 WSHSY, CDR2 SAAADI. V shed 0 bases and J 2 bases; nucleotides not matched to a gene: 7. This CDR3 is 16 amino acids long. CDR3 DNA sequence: TGCGCCAGCAGTGAGTCGGGAGGGGTTAAGACCTACGAGCAGTACTTC. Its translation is CASSESGGVKTYEQYF.

The CDR3 loop reads CASSNRQGASYNEQFF. Here the CDR3 DNA reads TGCGCCAGCAGCAACCGACAGGGGGCCTCCTACAATGAGCAGTTCTTC. The chain links TRBV5-1 to TRBJ2-1; 10 nucleotides match TRBD1. V was pared by 4 bases and J by 0 bases, with 4 bases of the junction left unmatched. The germline V gene encodes CDR1 SGHRS and CDR2 YFSETQ. CDR3 length: 16 residues.

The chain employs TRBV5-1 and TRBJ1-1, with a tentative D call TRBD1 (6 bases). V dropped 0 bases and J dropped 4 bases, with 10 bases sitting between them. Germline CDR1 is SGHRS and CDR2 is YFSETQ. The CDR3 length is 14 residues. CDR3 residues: CASSLEVRGTEAFF. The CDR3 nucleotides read TGCGCCAGCAGCTTGGAGGTCAGGGGCACTGAAGCTTTCTTT.

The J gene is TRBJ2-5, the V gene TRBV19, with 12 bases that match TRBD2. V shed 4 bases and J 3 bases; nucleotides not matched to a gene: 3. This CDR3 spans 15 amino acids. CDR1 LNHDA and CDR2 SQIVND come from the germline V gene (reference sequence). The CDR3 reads CASSTSGRGEETQYF. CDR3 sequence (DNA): TGTGCCAGTAGTACTAGCGGGAGGGGGGAAGAGACCCAGTACTTC.

CDR3 loop: CASSQMLAVDPKNIQYF. The DNA for the CDR3 is TGTGCCAGCAGCCAGATGTTAGCGGTAGATCCCAAAAACATTCAGTACTTC. The chain combines TRBV4-2 with TRBJ2-4; the D gene is possibly TRBD2 (6 bases). Germline V gene lookup returns CDR1 LGHNA and CDR2 YNFKEQ. V was shortened by 3 bases and J by 2 bases, with 17 bases between the two germline ends. This CDR3 has 17 amino acids.

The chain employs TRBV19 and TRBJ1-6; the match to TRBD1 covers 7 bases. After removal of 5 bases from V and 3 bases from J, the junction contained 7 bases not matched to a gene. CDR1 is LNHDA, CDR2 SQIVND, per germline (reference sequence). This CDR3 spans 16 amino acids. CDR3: CASSRTGDLYNSPLHF. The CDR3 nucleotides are TGTGCCAGTAGTCGGACAGGAGATCTCTATAATTCACCCCTCCACTTT.

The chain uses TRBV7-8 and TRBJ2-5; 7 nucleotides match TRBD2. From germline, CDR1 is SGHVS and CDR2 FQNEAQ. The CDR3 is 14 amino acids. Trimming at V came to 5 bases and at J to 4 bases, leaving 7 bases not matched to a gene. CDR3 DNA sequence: TGTGCCAGCAGCACCTGGGGGGGAATAGAGACCCAGTACTTC. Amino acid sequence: CASSTWGGIETQYF.

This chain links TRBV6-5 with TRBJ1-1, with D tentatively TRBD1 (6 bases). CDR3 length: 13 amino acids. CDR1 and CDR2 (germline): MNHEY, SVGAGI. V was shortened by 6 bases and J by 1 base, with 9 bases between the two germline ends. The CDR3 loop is CASRDSKNTEAFF. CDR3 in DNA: TGTGCCAGCAGGGACAGTAAGAACACTGAAGCTTTCTTT.

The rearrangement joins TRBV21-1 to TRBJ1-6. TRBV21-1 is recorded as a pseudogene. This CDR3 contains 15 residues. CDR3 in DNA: TGTGCCAGCAGCAGCAATGGGACTCCCCCGCCACCCCTCCACTTT. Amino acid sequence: CASSSNGTPPPPLHF.

This CDR3 reads CASRKLATTDTQYF. The CDR3, as DNA: TGTGCCAGCAGAAAACTAGCGACCACAGATACGCAGTATTTT. The gene calls are TRBV7-9 and TRBJ2-3; the match to TRBD2 covers 7 bases. The CDR3 loop spans 14 amino acids. The junction had 5 bases not matched to a gene; V was cut back by 6 bases and J by 2 bases. The germline CDR1 and CDR2 sequences are SEHNR and FQNEAQ (reference sequence).

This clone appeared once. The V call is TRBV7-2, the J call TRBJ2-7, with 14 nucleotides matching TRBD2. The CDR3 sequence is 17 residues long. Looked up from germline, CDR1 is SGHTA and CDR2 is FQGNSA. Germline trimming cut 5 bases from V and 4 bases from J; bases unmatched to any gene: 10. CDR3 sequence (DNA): TGTGCCAGCAGCAAAACCGGGACTAGCGGGAGTATGTACGAGCAGTACTTC. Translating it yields CASSKTGTSGSMYEQYF.